This TCR beta chain was recovered during a study of blood T cell repertoires in COVID-19. Study as a whole: From the United States, Italy and Spain came samples of acute and convalescent COVID-19. Sources were T cells, B-cell-depleted T cells, or PBMCs; the material itself was cDNA or gDNA.

Under the authors' procedure: Reference gene primers were amplified, and this amplification served to estimate nucleated cell counts. The data were produced by immunoSEQ multiplex PCR, yet TCRdb's version contains in-frame clones alone and is incomplete. V, J and clone size derive from that table, while D and trimming were established from the DNA sequence. The sample yields tens of thousands of clones, 88% seen once. This CDR3 spans 14 amino acids. Per the germline V gene, CDR1 is MGHDK and CDR2 is SYGVNS. Trimming removed 4 bases from V and 7 bases from J, with 14 bases in between. The sequenced sample consisted of peripheral blood. The receptor was isolated from a man in his fifties with active COVID-19. The chain couples TRBV25-1 to TRBJ2-1, with D unclear. Here the CDR3 reads CASSATLLRNEQFF. The CDR3 region has the DNA TGTGCCAGCAGTGCCACCTTACTGAGGAATGAGCAGTTCTTC.